This is a list of T cell receptor beta chains from one sample in a study of sequential checkpoint blockade in melanoma. Libraries were prepared by immunoSEQ multiplex PCR; TCRdb keeps only in-frame clonotypes and omits some of them. The sample lists some 10,000 clones; about 26% were seen once. The sequencing used tumor tissue (inferred from file names), collected from a patient given nivolumab and ipilimumab in sequence. The receptors stem from a human donor with melanoma. The conserved cysteine and the conserved F or W are not part of the CDR3 here. D genes are given only for firm matches. The listing skips clone size in some rows; elsewhere it reads once, few, many or a size class.

V	J	D	size	CDR3
TRBV1	TRBJ2-4	NA	few	ASSQYKQGEGGNIQY
TRBV5-1	TRBJ1-3	TRBD1	NA	ASSPRQGGNTIY
TRBV7-6	TRBJ2-1	NA	NA	ASSLGRGERNEQF
TRBV5-1	TRBJ1-4	NA	NA	ASSLVATNEKLF
TRBV6-8	TRBJ1-5	NA	NA	ASSWGGGNQPQH
TRBV14	TRBJ2-7	TRBD1	NA	ASSQGRDRGIYEQY
TRBV11-3	TRBJ2-7	TRBD1	many	ASSGGQGAYSTYEQY
TRBV5-1	TRBJ2-7	TRBD1	NA	ASSLLVQGGRSEQY
TRBV6-8	TRBJ1-6	NA	NA	ASSGTTGSYGSPLH
TRBV6-8	TRBJ2-5	NA	few	ASSYAQVVEETQY
TRBV25-1	TRBJ1-6	NA	NA	ASSKTVSSYNSPLH
TRBV15	TRBJ1-3	NA	few	ATSRSGTGNTIY
TRBV19	TRBJ2-1	TRBD2	NA	ASSIGLAGYNEQF
TRBV5-1	TRBJ2-3	TRBD1	NA	ASSRWTGASTDTQY
TRBV6-8	TRBJ2-5	NA	few	ASLGSQETQY
TRBV29-1	TRBJ1-1	NA	NA	SVVWGEGTEAF
TRBV12-5	TRBJ2-7	TRBD1	NA	ASGLPGQAPYEQY
TRBV7-1	TRBJ2-7	NA	many	ASSPTSGVEQY
TRBV9	TRBJ1-1	NA	few	ASSVGSENTEAF
TRBV30	TRBJ2-2	TRBD2	few	AWSGLAGVGGELF
TRBV11-3	TRBJ2-5	NA	many	ASSLTQLQETQY
TRBV6-8	TRBJ2-7	NA	few	ASSYTATSYEQY
TRBV6-8	TRBJ1-2	NA	few	ASKEQGPYGYT
TRBV11-3	TRBJ1-4	NA	NA	ASSFTETNEKLF
TRBV9	TRBJ1-6	NA	NA	ASSGRAEGSPLH
TRBV30	TRBJ2-2	NA	few	AWSVLGVGELF
TRBV15	TRBJ2-1	NA	NA	ATGRDFSYNEQF
TRBV30	TRBJ1-4	NA	NA	ASHHNEKLF
TRBV1	TRBJ1-4	NA	NA	ASSQDRSEKLF
TRBV4-1	TRBJ1-5	NA	few	ASSQDRYSNQPQH
TRBV5-1	TRBJ2-3	TRBD2	NA	ASSSWTSGSTDTQY
TRBV11-3	TRBJ2-1	TRBD1	NA	ASSSRGLSYNEQF
TRBV9	TRBJ1-2	NA	few	ASSPGQTNYGYT
TRBV6-7	TRBJ1-5	NA	NA	ASSYSGVTNQPQH
TRBV11-3	TRBJ1-1	NA	NA	ASSLAGPNTEAF
TRBV30	TRBJ1-1	NA	NA	AWSEDRGNTEAF
TRBV11-3	TRBJ1-1	NA	many	ASTLQGLNTEAF
TRBV18	TRBJ1-4	NA	NA	ASSPPERAEKLF
TRBV9	TRBJ2-5	NA	NA	ASSVVGGRQETQY
TRBV9	TRBJ2-3	TRBD2	NA	ASSLSRGSTDTQY
TRBV11-3	TRBJ1-3	NA	few	ASSLIPGLAHGNTIY
TRBV14	TRBJ2-6	NA	NA	ASSPGPSSGANVLT
TRBV19	TRBJ1-2	NA	NA	ASSILGPRDYT
TRBV10-2	TRBJ2-3	TRBD2	few	ASSEVGGWHSDTQY
TRBV19	TRBJ2-5	NA	NA	ASRGPLAAETQY
TRBV29-1	TRBJ1-4	NA	few	SVGDEGLTNEKLF
TRBV6-8	TRBJ2-1	TRBD2	few	ASTQWLGGYNEQF
TRBV11-3	TRBJ1-6	NA	NA	ASSLDRHFYNSPLH
TRBV5-1	TRBJ2-7	NA	NA	ASSLAGSLNPYEQY
TRBV6-8	TRBJ1-5	NA	many	ASSYWADQPQH
TRBV9	TRBJ2-1	NA	NA	ASSAGSGSPYNEQF
TRBV29-1	TRBJ1-2	NA	NA	SVEGLGYGYT